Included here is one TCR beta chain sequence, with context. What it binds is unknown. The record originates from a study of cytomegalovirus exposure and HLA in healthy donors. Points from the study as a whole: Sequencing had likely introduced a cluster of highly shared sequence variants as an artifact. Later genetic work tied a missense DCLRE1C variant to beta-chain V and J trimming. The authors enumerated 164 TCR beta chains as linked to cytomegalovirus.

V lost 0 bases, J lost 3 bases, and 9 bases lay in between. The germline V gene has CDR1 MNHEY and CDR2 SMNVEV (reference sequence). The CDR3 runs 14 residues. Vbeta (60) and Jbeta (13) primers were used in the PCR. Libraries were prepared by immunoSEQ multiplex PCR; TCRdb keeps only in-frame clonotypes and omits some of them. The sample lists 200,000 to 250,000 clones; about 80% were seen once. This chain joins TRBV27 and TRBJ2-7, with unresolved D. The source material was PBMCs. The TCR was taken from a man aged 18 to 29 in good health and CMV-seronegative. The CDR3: CASSLSGSFYEQYF. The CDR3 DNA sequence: TGTGCCAGCAGTTTATCCGGGTCATTCTACGAGCAGTACTTC.